This T cell receptor beta chain was identified in a study of metastatic and nonmetastatic thyroid tumors. Study overall: Repertoires were compared across blood and tumor or nodule tissue from malignant and benign thyroid patients. General study findings and limits: Benign nodules reportedly had significantly lower TCR beta diversity than malignant thyroid tumors in blood and tumor.

Authors' analysis steps: Variation in CDR3 across clinicopathological groups served as the basis for constructing a distant-metastasis classifier in papillary thyroid cancer. TCRdb reassembled clones from the PCR reads with MiXCR. These V and J calls rely on TCRdb rather than the paper's analysis. The table has about 45,000 clones, under 4% seen once. Treatment of any kind had been given to no patient before thyroid surgery. CDR1 and CDR2 from the germline V gene are SNHLY and FYNNEI. With 1 base removed from V and 2 bases from J, the gap between germline ends came to 11 bases. This CDR3 has 15 amino acids. This clone was recorded at least ten times. Antigen: not known.

This rearrangement joins TRBV2 to TRBJ1-2; the D gene is possibly TRBD1 (6 bases). Material for sequencing was blood. This clonotype was obtained from a female donor with papillary thyroid cancer or a benign thyroid nodule (not recorded which). Some clones in this sample may be carry-over from other donors' samples. CDR3 region: CASSEGGARNYGYTF. The CDR3, as DNA: TGTGCCAGCAGTGAAGGGGGGGCGCGGAACTATGGCTACACCTTC.